This T cell receptor beta chain is from a study of T-cell memory formation after mild COVID-19 (dated by TCRdb to 2020 to 2023). As for the study more broadly: TCR sequence clusters from the two donors were largely donor specific. T-cell clones expanding and contracting after mild COVID-19 in two donors were tracked by longitudinal TCRalpha and TCRbeta repertoire sequencing. Two young, previously healthy adult volunteers, one female and one male, were included in the cohort. Overall study results and their limits: Some responding clones were found in pre-infection memory, which suggests that pre-existing cross-reactive memory T cells took part in the SARS-CoV-2 response. SARS-CoV-2 specificity of the second-wave clones peaking on day 37 was not confirmed. Only two mild cases were covered by the study, and larger cohorts that include severe cases with pre-infection samples were considered necessary. Contracting CD4+ clones turned up mainly in the CM and EM memory subsets, whereas EMRA was where CD8+ clones were enriched. Clones contracting from day 15 to 85 had balanced CD4/CD8 phenotypes, while a second wave expanding from day 15 to 37 was biased towards CD4+.

Ficoll-Paque density gradient centrifugation was the method used to isolate PBMCs. A note on this clonotype: Which antigen it targets is not known. Base qualities are missing; no much larger clone stands one base away.

The instrument was an Illumina NovaSeq 6000. TCRalpha and TCRbeta cDNA libraries were constructed by 5'RACE with constant-segment primers, with sample barcodes and unique molecular identifiers being introduced. Trizol reagent was used to extract RNA from every sample. The libraries were amplified in two PCR steps, and the second step added a second sample barcode and Illumina TruSeq adapters. Libraries were sequenced on an Illumina NovaSeq with 2 x 150 bp paired-end reads. Processing in the source paper ran as follows. The reads were demultiplexed and collapsed into UMI-guided consensus sequences using migec v1.2.7. Using mixcr v2.1.11, UMI consensuses were aligned to TRA and TRB V and J templates and then assembled into clonotypes. A clonotype was counted as expanded or contracted only if both edgeR and NoisET called the change significant, with noise models trained on biological replicates. For edgeR calls, the cutoffs were a false discovery rate-adjusted p below 0.01 and a log2 fold-change threshold of 1. As an exploratory analysis of dynamics, max-normalized trajectories of the 1000 most abundant clonotypes were examined with PCA combined with hierarchical clustering. Separately sequenced CD4+ and CD8+ repertoires were used to assign the CD4 or CD8 phenotype of responding clones. The public reads were run again by TCRdb, first through fastp at Q25 and then through MiXCR, and only productive beta chains were kept. A single entry per CDR3 protein holds the most common genes and DNA from its merged rows. TCRdb's processing, not the study's, gives the V and J calls here. For this sample the table gives about 160,000 distinct CDR3 sequences, of which roughly 30% were detected only once. The ten top clones hold about 11% of the sample.

CDR1 and CDR2, per the germline V gene (reference sequence), are DFQATT and SNEGSKA. The CDR3 numbers 14 residues from cysteine through phenylalanine. The read is trimmed to its CDR3 DNA, 42 bases read in frame from base 1. The V end gives up 6 bases and the J end 2 bases, leaving 6 bases in the junction not matched to a gene. This clonotype originated in an adult woman who had mild COVID-19 (a few samples of this study predate the infection). The sample titles of this study are shuffled in the database, so cell type and time point are left out; the donor was told from shared clones. The chain uses TRBV20-1 and TRBJ2-2; the central 7 bases match TRBD1. The sequencing input was PBMCs or a T cell subset sorted from them (not recorded which). The bases read TGCAGTGCCATTAGGGACAGTAACACCGGGGAGCTGTTTTTT. The resulting protein is CSAIRDSNTGELFF.